The T cell receptor (beta chain) described here comes from a study of T cell repertoires in cytomegalovirus infection. Study context: Evidence of both CMV infection and a matching HLA type came from public TCR beta signatures.

Each CDR3 protein is one row after TCRdb ran MiXCR on the reads. Here the sample spans 200,000 to 300,000 distinct CDR3 sequences, less than 9.5% being singletons. This sequence originates from a human donor in good health (CMV status not recorded). Some clones in this sample may be carry-over from other donors' samples. The specimen sequenced was PBMCs.

CDR3 coding DNA: TGCAGTGCTAGAGATTGGGCGGGAACCTACGAGCAGTACTTC. It codes for CSARDWAGTYEQYF. This sequence joins TRBV20-1 and TRBJ2-7; the D gene is possibly TRBD2 (6 bases). The germline V and J ends were trimmed by 0 bases and 2 bases, with 11 bases remaining between them. Germline CDR1 reads DFQATT; CDR2 reads SNEGSKA (reference sequence). This CDR3 contains 14 residues.